This TCR beta chain was captured by sequencing in a study of regulatory T cells in long-lasting Graves disease. Trimming took 5 bases from V and 12 from J; bases not matched to a gene: 8. There are 13 residues in the CDR3. The germline CDR1 and CDR2 sequences are DFQATT and SNEGSKA (reference sequence). This clonotype came up many times. Noted time point: newly diagnosed GD, antithyroid drugs for less than 3 months. The TCR library was prepared using RNA isolated from PBMCs. Building of the TCR beta libraries involved iRepertoire HTBI primers and Arm-PCR of CDR3 regions. TCRdb re-derived calls from the multiplex PCR reads in MiXCR, one entry per CDR3 protein. The sample consists of more than 450,000 distinct CDR3 sequences, around 15% of them appearing once. A further study also used this sample, focusing on T cells in Graves' hyperthyroidism and ophthalmopathy. That publication notes: Patients aged 18 to 65 had newly diagnosed hyperthyroidism of under 2 months' duration.

Specimen: peripheral blood mononuclear cells (PBMCs), collected at new diagnosis, from a patient treated with antithyroid drugs. The receptor's source is a man aged 40-55 years with Graves disease. The genes are TRBV20-1 and TRBJ2-1, with 12 bases that match TRBD1. The CDR3 spells CSAPGQGALMQFF. For the CDR3, the DNA is TGCAGTGCTCCGGGACAGGGGGCGCTTATGCAGTTCTTC.